Listed below are T cell receptor beta chains from one sample, sequenced in a study of shared clonotypes between healthy human individuals. Profiling relied on immunoSEQ multiplex PCR, and the TCRdb table lists in-frame clones only, not all of them. The sample carries around 600,000 clones, about 95% recorded once. Input material: naive CD8+ T cells sorted from blood. These receptors all come from a woman younger than 45 in good health. Both conserved end residues are part of each CDR3. A D gene is named only where the DNA matches it firmly. Clone size is shown for a subset of rows, as once, few, many or a class of expanded clone.

V,J,D,size,DNA,CDR3
TRBV7-6,TRBJ2-1,TRBD2,.,TGTGCCAGCAGCTTAGCGCCCAACGCGGGGGGGCTACGAAACAATGAGCAGTTCTTC,CASSLAPNAGGLRNNEQFF
TRBV29-1,TRBJ2-7,TRBD1,once,TGCAGCGTTTGTGACAGGGCCGACCCCTGCGAGCAGTACTTC,CSVCDRADPCEQYF
TRBV7-9,TRBJ2-7,.,.,TGTGCCAGCAGCTCGGGTCAGGGGAAAATCTACGAGCAGTACTTC,CASSSGQGKIYEQYF
TRBV28,TRBJ2-5,.,.,TGTGCCAGCGGAGGGCCAGAGACCCAGTACTTC,CASGGPETQYF
TRBV9,TRBJ2-7,TRBD2,.,TGTGCCAGCAGCGTGTCTAGCGGTAGCTCCTACGAGCAGTACTTC,CASSVSSGSSYEQYF
TRBV28,TRBJ1-1,TRBD1,.,TGTGCCAGCAGTTTAGGTGGACAGGGGGCGAACACTGAAGCTTTCTTT,CASSLGGQGANTEAFF
TRBV10-3,TRBJ2-7,.,.,TGTGCCATCAGCCCGGAGTGGTCCACTACCTACGAGCAGTACTTC,CAISPEWSTTYEQYF
TRBV28,TRBJ2-7,.,.,TGTGCCAGCAGCGCGGACAGCAATTTCTCCTACGAGCAGTACTTC,CASSADSNFSYEQYF
TRBV28,TRBJ2-7,.,.,TGTGCCAGCAGTTTGGCAGGGGCCCACGAGCAGTACTTC,CASSLAGAHEQYF
TRBV6-5,TRBJ2-5,.,.,TGTGCCAGCAGCAACCCCTGGACAGCCGAAGAGACCCAGTACTTC,CASSNPWTAEETQYF
TRBV28,TRBJ2-1,TRBD1,.,TGTGCCAGCAGGACAGGGTTTCGGGACAATGAGCAGTTCTTC,CASRTGFRDNEQFF
TRBV23-1,TRBJ1-1,TRBD1,.,TGCGCCAGCAGTCAATCCGACCGACTAACAGGGGGCACTGAAGCTTTCTTT,CASSQSDRLTGGTEAFF
TRBV4-1,TRBJ2-1,TRBD2,once,TGCGCCAGCAGCCTCGGGACTAGCAGCTACAATGAGCAGTTCTTC,CASSLGTSSYNEQFF
TRBV28,TRBJ2-3,TRBD2,once,TGTGCCAGCAGTACAGGACTAGAAGATACGCAGTATTTT,CASSTGLEDTQYF
TRBV9,TRBJ2-7,TRBD2,.,TGTGCCAGCAGCCCGGGACTAGCGGGAGTCAACGAGCAGTACTTC,CASSPGLAGVNEQYF
TRBV6-6,TRBJ1-5,.,.,TGTGCCAGCAGCGGCCTAGACAGCAATCAGCCCCAGCATTTT,CASSGLDSNQPQHF
TRBV7-7,TRBJ2-1,TRBD2,.,TGTGCCAGCAGCTTAAAATATGGACTAGCCGTCGACAATGAGCAGTTCTTC,CASSLKYGLAVDNEQFF
TRBV5-4,TRBJ2-7,.,.,TGTGCCAGCAGCGCGACAGGTACCGAGCAGTACTTC,CASSATGTEQYF
TRBV10-3,TRBJ1-3,.,.,TGTGCCATCAGTGAGCCGGGGTCTGGAAACACCATATATTTT,CAISEPGSGNTIYF
TRBV27,TRBJ1-5,.,.,TGTGCCAGCAGTTTATCCCGGGGGGCCAATCAGCCCCAGCATTTT,CASSLSRGANQPQHF
TRBV9,TRBJ2-7,.,.,TGTGCCAGCAGCGCCGGACGGGGCCTTGGCTCCTACGAGCAGTACTTC,CASSAGRGLGSYEQYF
TRBV7-3,TRBJ1-2,.,.,TGTGCCAGCAGCTTTTCCAAGGACTACTATGGCTACACCTTC,CASSFSKDYYGYTF
TRBV7-9,TRBJ2-7,TRBD1,.,TGTGCCAGCAGCTTAGCCGACAGTCGACAGGGTCCCTACGAGCAGTACTTC,CASSLADSRQGPYEQYF
TRBV4-1,TRBJ2-3,.,.,TGCGCCAGCAGCCAAGAGAACGGTCTCGCTAGCACAGATACGCAGTATTTT,CASSQENGLASTDTQYF
TRBV4-1,TRBJ2-7,TRBD1,.,TGCGCCAGCAGCCAAGTGGAAGCACAGGGGGCTTACGAGCAGTACTTC,CASSQVEAQGAYEQYF
TRBV27,TRBJ2-3,.,.,TGTGCCAGCAGGATGTATCAAGATACGCAGTATTTT,CASRMYQDTQYF
TRBV7-9,TRBJ1-2,.,.,TGTGCCAGCAGCCAATCGGTTCTGGAGCCTAAAGGCTACACCTTC,CASSQSVLEPKGYTF
TRBV5-4,TRBJ2-7,TRBD2,.,TGTGCCAGCAGCTTTGGGACTAGCGGGAGGGGCGAGCAGTACTTC,CASSFGTSGRGEQYF
TRBV7-2,TRBJ2-1,TRBD2,.,TGTGCCAGCATGACTAGCGCCCCTAGGAATGAGCAGTTCTTC,CASMTSAPRNEQFF
TRBV30,TRBJ1-3,.,.,TGTGCCTGGAGTGAGGGTATCTCTGGAAACACCATATATTTT,CAWSEGISGNTIYF
TRBV6-1,TRBJ1-1,.,once,TGTGCCAGCAGTGAAGCGTACCTAATGAACACTGAAGCTTTCTTT,CASSEAYLMNTEAFF
TRBV9,TRBJ2-2,TRBD2,.,TGTGCCAGCAGCGAGAGTCGAGCGGGAGGAAGGGGGGAGCTGTTTTTT,CASSESRAGGRGELFF
TRBV7-8,TRBJ2-5,TRBD2,.,TGTGCCAGCAGCCCCCGGACTAGCGGGAGGCCCCGATTGAGCGAGACCCAGTACTTC,CASSPRTSGRPRLSETQYF
TRBV19,TRBJ1-1,TRBD1,.,TGTGCCAGTAGTATCCACCTAGGGCAGGGGGCGGCCTTGAACACTGAAGCTTTCTTT,CASSIHLGQGAALNTEAFF
TRBV2,TRBJ1-1,TRBD1,.,TGTGCCAGCAGTCTCGGGGGGACAGCGAACACTGAAGCTTTCTTT,CASSLGGTANTEAFF
TRBV7-9,TRBJ2-5,.,.,TGTGCCAGCAGCACTAGTCAGTTAGAGGCGGAGACCCAGTACTTC,CASSTSQLEAETQYF
TRBV5-1,TRBJ1-2,TRBD1,.,TGCGCCAGCAGCCTCGGGACAGGGGTTAGCTATGGCTACACCTTC,CASSLGTGVSYGYTF
TRBV29-1,TRBJ2-5,.,.,TGCAGCGTCTCAGGGGCGACCCAGTACTTC,CSVSGATQYF
TRBV6-5,TRBJ2-3,.,.,TGTGCCAGCAGTTACGGGGCGGGAAGCACAGATACGCAGTATTTT,CASSYGAGSTDTQYF
TRBV27,TRBJ2-1,TRBD2,.,TGTGCCAGCAGCCCGGGACTAGGATACAATGAGCAGTTCTTC,CASSPGLGYNEQFF
TRBV7-6,TRBJ2-7,TRBD2,.,TGTGCCAGCATACCGATCCCAGGGCGGACGGGGACTAGCGGGGCGCGTATACTCTTC,CASIPIPGRTGTSGARILF
TRBV5-5,TRBJ2-7,.,.,TGTGCCAGCAGCTTGTCAGGGATCTCCTACGAGCAGTACTTC,CASSLSGISYEQYF
TRBV5-1,TRBJ2-2,.,.,TGCGCCAGCAGCTTGCCGGGAAGGGGCACCGGGGAGCTGTTTTTT,CASSLPGRGTGELFF
TRBV19,TRBJ2-2,.,.,TGTGCCAGTGTCCCCCTGGGTACCGGGGAGCTGTTTTTT,CASVPLGTGELFF
TRBV7-9,TRBJ1-4,.,.,TGTGCCAGCAGCCCCTACTTGGTTGACGAAAAACTGTTTTTT,CASSPYLVDEKLFF
TRBV28,TRBJ2-1,TRBD2,.,TGTGCCAGCAGTTGGGGGGGTACCGTCGATGAGCAGTTCTTC,CASSWGGTVDEQFF
TRBV6-5,TRBJ2-1,.,.,TGTGCCAGCAGTTACCAGAACAATGAGCAGTTCTTC,CASSYQNNEQFF
TRBV13,TRBJ2-3,.,.,TGTGCCAGCAGCCCCCAAGGTGGCTACACATACACAGATACGCAGTATTTT,CASSPQGGYTYTDTQYF
TRBV9,TRBJ1-1,TRBD1,.,TGTGCCAGCAGCGAGTGGGGGACAGGGCTCACTGAAGCTTTCTTT,CASSEWGTGLTEAFF
TRBV7-9,TRBJ1-2,.,few,TGTGCCAGCAGCTTAAACGGCTATGGCTACACCTTC,CASSLNGYGYTF
TRBV11-2,TRBJ1-2,.,few,TGTGCCAGCAGCTTAGGATCAGGCTACACCTTC,CASSLGSGYTF
TRBV29-1,TRBJ1-2,.,.,TGCAGCGTCAGGGAGGACTATGGCTACACCTTC,CSVREDYGYTF
TRBV9,TRBJ2-7,.,.,TGTGCCAGCAGCGAAGAACCGGGACACTTCTACGAGCAGTACTTC,CASSEEPGHFYEQYF
TRBV9,TRBJ2-2,TRBD2,.,TGTGCCAGCAGCATAGCTCTAGCGGATCCTAGGAACACCGGGGAGCTGTTTTTT,CASSIALADPRNTGELFF
TRBV28,TRBJ2-1,TRBD2,once,TGTGCCAGCACGGTATTAGCGGGAGGGATAAATGAGCAGTTCTTC,CASTVLAGGINEQFF
TRBV11-3,TRBJ2-7,.,.,TGTGCCAGCAGCTCGCTTGGGGTTTCCTACGAGCAGTACTTC,CASSSLGVSYEQYF
TRBV7-6,TRBJ1-1,.,.,TGTGCCAGCAGCTTAGAGGCAGATTCGAGCACTGAAGCTTTCTTT,CASSLEADSSTEAFF